The 19 T cell receptor beta chains presented below share a single source sample, sequenced in a study of T-cell memory formation after mild COVID-19. TCRdb analysed the 5' RACE reads with MiXCR anew, one entry per CDR3 protein. This sample yields roughly 600,000 distinct CDR3 sequences, of which approximately 18% are seen a single time; around 12% belongs to the top ten. Sequences were obtained from PBMCs or a T cell subset sorted from them (not recorded which). The origin of the receptors is an adult woman who had mild COVID-19 (a few samples of this study predate the infection). Cell type and time point are not known.

This clonotype was found a few times. The J gene is TRBJ2-7, the V gene TRBV11-2; the D gene is possibly TRBD2 (6 bases). The CDR3 totals 15 residues. Germline loops: CDR1 SGHAT, CDR2 FQNNGV. V was pared by 5 bases and J by 0 bases, with 14 bases between. CDR3 sequence (DNA): TGTGCCAGCAGCGCGCAGGGACTCTACTCCTACGAGCAGTACTTC. It encodes CASSAQGLYSYEQYF.

This clonotype was seen only a few times. This chain links TRBV6-2 or TRBV6-3 with TRBJ1-5; 7 nucleotides align to TRBD1. V lost 6 bases to trimming and J lost 7 bases; unmatched junction nucleotides: 6. This CDR3 has 13 residues. The germline V gene has CDR1 MNHEY and CDR2 SVGEGT. The CDR3 loop reads CASRPGGVQPQHF. CDR3 DNA: TGTGCCAGCAGACCAGGGGGAGTGCAGCCCCAGCATTTT.

The CDR3 region has the DNA TGCGCCAGCAGCTTGGCCGTGCCTAGAAGTAAGGAGACCCAGTACTTC. Its protein is CASSLAVPRSKETQYF. The chain joins TRBV5-1 to TRBJ2-5; D call uncertain. V lost 0 bases, J lost 5 bases, and 17 bases lay in between. This CDR3 spans 16 amino acids. CDR1 and CDR2 (germline): SGHRS, YFSETQ.

The CDR3 bases are TGTGCCAGCAGCCGTAGGACCGGAGAGACCCAGTACTTC. Residues: CASSRRTGETQYF. This sequence joins TRBV11-3 and TRBJ2-5, with D hard to call. The CDR3 loop spans 13 amino acids. CDR1 is SGHNT, CDR2 YENEEA, per germline. Trimming left V 5 bases short and J 4 bases short, with 11 bases between.

This clonotype occurred a few times. V usage is TRBV6-6 and J usage is TRBJ1-4; D might be TRBD1 (5 bases). The CDR3 totals 12 residues. Between the trimmed V and J ends, which lost 2 bases and 11 bases, there was a span of 9 bases. The germline V gene encodes CDR1 MNHNY and CDR2 SVGAGI (reference sequence). The CDR3: CASSYDWGKLFF. CDR3 nucleotide sequence: TGTGCCAGCAGTTACGATTGGGGGAAACTGTTTTTT.

This clonotype was seen a few times. This rearrangement joins TRBV7-9 to TRBJ1-5, with TRBD1 matching 9 bases. V lost 8 bases and J lost 7; bases outside the gene matches: 3. Germline V gene lookup returns CDR1 SEHNR and CDR2 FQNEAQ (reference sequence). This CDR3 has 12 residues. In DNA, the CDR3 is TGTGCCAGCGGACAGGGGTCACAGCCCCAGCATTTT. Amino acids: CASGQGSQPQHF.

This clonotype was found many times. V is TRBV7-9 and J is TRBJ2-7; TRBD1 might be the D (6 bases). Germline V CDR1 and CDR2: SEHNR, FQNEAQ (reference sequence). CDR3 size: 12 residues. V was pared by 7 bases and J by 4 bases, with 11 bases between. The CDR3 nucleotides are TGTGCCAGCACCGGACAGCGTTACGAGCAGTACTTC. Its protein product is CASTGQRYEQYF.

There are a few counts of this clonotype. The rearrangement links TRBV5-6 to TRBJ2-7; D is possibly TRBD1 or TRBD2 (5 bases each). The V gene lost 2 bases and the J gene lost 2 bases, with 14 bases spanning the gap. There are 15 residues in the CDR3. Germline-derived CDR1 and CDR2 are SGHDT and YYEEEE. CDR3 DNA sequence: TGTGCCAGCAGCTTCCGGGACGCATGGACCTACGAGCAGTACTTC. Protein sequence: CASSFRDAWTYEQYF.

This clonotype was recorded a few times. The chain is built from TRBV5-7 and TRBJ2-7; 8 nucleotides agree with TRBD1. TRBV5-7 is flagged as an ORF with uncertain function. CDR3 size: 16 residues. V dropped 1 base and J dropped 3; count of bases not matched to a gene: 9. The DNA for the CDR3 is TGTGCCAGCAGCTTGCGGTCCGGGACAGGAGTCTACGAGCAGTACTTC. This encodes CASSLRSGTGVYEQYF.

At least ten counts were recorded for this clonotype. V and J are TRBV27 and TRBJ2-6; D not certain. Between the trimmed V and J ends, which lost 5 bases and 0 bases, there was a span of 5 bases. The CDR3 consists of 14 residues. From germline, CDR1 is MNHEY and CDR2 SMNVEV (reference sequence). The CDR3 spells CASSLRSGANVLTF. In DNA, the CDR3 is TGTGCCAGCAGTCTGCGCTCTGGGGCCAACGTCCTGACTTTC.

This clonotype appeared many times. J is TRBJ2-3 and V is TRBV7-9; 10 bases are shared with TRBD2. CDR1 and CDR2 (germline): SEHNR, FQNEAQ (reference sequence). V lost 5 bases, J lost 0 bases, and 5 bases stayed unmatched. CDR3 size: 16 residues. CDR3: CASSLSGGPSTDTQYF. In DNA form, the CDR3 reads TGTGCCAGCAGCCTTAGCGGGGGGCCTAGCACAGATACGCAGTATTTT.

This clonotype has more than one count but fewer than ten. This chain links TRBV4-3 with TRBJ2-7; a weak D match, TRBD2 (6 bases). Per the germline V gene, CDR1 is LGHNA and CDR2 is YSLEER. The ends were cut back, 3 bases at V and 2 bases at J, with 14 bases in the middle. The length of the CDR3 is 15 residues. CDR3 in amino acids: CASSQGYAGTYEQYF. The CDR3 DNA reads TGCGCCAGCAGCCAGGGTTACGCGGGAACCTACGAGCAGTACTTC.

This clonotype was picked up a small number of times. The chain is built from TRBV12-3 or TRBV12-4 and TRBJ1-5; D gene ambiguous. Trimming pared 2 bases from V and 6 bases from J, leaving 8 bases between. The CDR3 runs to 13 residues. Here the CDR3 DNA reads TGTGCCAGCAGTTTAACCGAGGTTCAGCCCCAGCATTTT. Protein product: CASSLTEVQPQHF.

This chain links TRBV9 with TRBJ2-3, with D perhaps matching TRBD1 or TRBD2 (5 bases each). The ends were cut back, 3 bases at V and 6 bases at J, with 23 bases in the middle. Germline CDR1 is SGDLS and CDR2 is YYNGEE. This CDR3 has 17 amino acids. The CDR3 region has the DNA TGTGCCAGCAGCGACAGCCAGAGGGACCACCGACCTGATACGCAGTATTTT. This codes for CASSDSQRDHRPDTQYF.

The J gene is TRBJ2-7, the V gene TRBV29-1; 10 bases line up with TRBD1. Germline CDR1 reads SQVTM; CDR2 reads ANQGSEA. The CDR3 has 14 amino acids. With V trimmed by 2 bases and J by 0 bases, 1 base remained unmatched. CDR3 DNA: TGCAGCGTTGAAAGGACAGGGGGCTCCTACGAGCAGTACTTC. Amino acids: CSVERTGGSYEQYF.

This clonotype was observed a few times. The rearrangement links TRBV12-3 or TRBV12-4 to TRBJ1-6, with D maybe TRBD1 (5 bases). CDR3 length equals 15 residues. V was cut by 7 bases and J by 5 bases, with 15 bases left in between. The CDR3 is CASTSGAGNNSPLHF. CDR3 coding DNA: TGTGCCAGCACCTCTGGGGCAGGAAATAATTCACCCCTCCACTTT.

This clonotype was recorded at least ten times. The CDR3 spells CACRPQEGGNTEAFF. CDR3 nucleotide sequence: TGTGCCTGCCGCCCCCAGGAAGGGGGCAACACTGAAGCTTTCTTT. V gene TRBV30 combines with J gene TRBJ1-1; TRBD1 aligns across 7 bases. Germline V gene lookup returns CDR1 GTSNPN and CDR2 SVGIG (reference sequence). The CDR3 is 15 amino acids. The J segment lost 2 bases and the V segment lost 6 bases, leaving 12 bases of the junction unmatched.

J is TRBJ2-1 and V is TRBV5-1; 7 positions match TRBD2. The junction had 12 bases not matched to a gene; V was cut back by 4 bases and J by 8 bases. This CDR3 is 15 amino acids long. Germline V gives CDR1 SGHRS, CDR2 YFSETQ. The CDR3 nucleotides read TGCGCCAGCAGCCCCGTCGGGGAGGGCCACTATGAGCAGTTCTTC. It encodes CASSPVGEGHYEQFF.

The rearrangement joins TRBV5-1 to TRBJ1-1; D is unclear. The CDR3 totals 14 residues. The germline V and J ends were trimmed by 4 bases and 0 bases, with 10 bases remaining between them. Germline-derived CDR1 and CDR2 are SGHRS and YFSETQ. CDR3 nucleotide sequence: TGCGCCAGCAGCAAGGACGGATTGAACACTGAAGCTTTCTTT. Translating gives CASSKDGLNTEAFF.